This passage covers 20 T cell receptor beta chains from one sample sequenced in a study of blood T cells in healthy people across ages. Sample-barcoded 5' priming and a J-beta primer mix drove a second PCR of roughly 7 to 11 cycles. TCRdb reanalysed the 5' RACE reads using MiXCR and keeps one entry per CDR3 protein. The top ten clones hold 9% to 9.5% of a sample with about 760,000 distinct CDR3 sequences, roughly 25% of them seen once. These data were likewise used in another study, on T cells of mothers and their children.

The sample consisted of blood. All receptors come from a boy younger than 18 in good health.

The chain recombines TRBV24-1 with TRBJ2-1; 7 bases are shared with TRBD2. CDR3 length: 15 amino acids. Germline values: CDR1 KGHDR, CDR2 SFDVKD. V trimming: 6 bases; J trimming: 5 bases; junction bases outside the gene matches: 9. The CDR3 loop is CATSKTSETHNEQFF. In nucleotides, the CDR3 is TGTGCCACCAGTAAAACTAGCGAGACCCACAATGAGCAGTTCTTC.

This clonotype was counted a few times. This chain joins TRBV3-1 and TRBJ2-1, with TRBD1 matching over 10 bases. CDR3 length: 15 amino acids. The junction had 9 bases not matched to a gene; V was cut back by 1 base and J by 12 bases. Germline lookup yields CDR1 LGHDT and CDR2 YNNKEL (reference sequence). The CDR3 region has the DNA TGTGCCAGCAGCCAAGGACAGGGGGCTCGCCAACCGCAGTTCTTC. Translated, it gives CASSQGQGARQPQFF.

This clonotype was found a few times. The CDR3 loop reads CASSLQGPSYNEQFF. Here the CDR3 DNA reads TGTGCCAGCAGTTTGCAGGGGCCGTCCTACAATGAGCAGTTCTTC. The chain is built from TRBV12-3 or TRBV12-4 and TRBJ2-1, with D possibly TRBD1 on 6 matching bases. The CDR3 has 15 residues. V shed 3 bases and J shed 1 base, with 10 bases lying between them.

This clonotype was observed a handful of times. The V call is TRBV6-2 or TRBV6-3, the J call TRBJ2-1; D remains unclear. CDR1 and CDR2 from the germline V gene are MNHEY and SVGEGT. This CDR3 region has 14 residues. Trimming took off 8 bases at V and 7 bases at J, with 18 bases between the two ends. CDR3 coding DNA: TGTGCCAGCGGCCCCTGGAGATCTGGGAATGAGCAGTTCTTC. Amino acids: CASGPWRSGNEQFF.

The V and J genes are TRBV7-6 and TRBJ1-4; D remains ambiguous. CDR1 is SGHVS, CDR2 FNYEAQ, per germline. There are 15 residues in the CDR3. Trimming removed 1 base at V and 5 bases at J, with 11 bases between. CDR3 sequence reads: CASSLEGYPNEKLFF. In nucleotides, the CDR3 is TGTGCCAGCAGCTTAGAGGGTTACCCAAATGAAAAACTGTTTTTT.

The rearrangement uses TRBV7-6 and TRBJ2-5; D may be TRBD2 (5 bases). The CDR3 totals 15 residues. Per the germline V gene, CDR1 is SGHVS and CDR2 is FNYEAQ. V lost 2 bases to trimming and J lost 3 bases, with 13 bases between them. The CDR3 sequence: CASSLFLAQEETQYF. DNA of the CDR3: TGTGCCAGCAGCTTATTTCTAGCCCAAGAAGAGACCCAGTACTTC. The whole variable domain, remainder taken from reference TRBV7-6 and TRBJ2-5, is GAGVSQSPRYKVTKRGQDVALRCDPISGHVSLYWYRQALGQGPEFLTYFNYEAQQDKSGLPNDRFSAERPEGSISTLTIQRTEQRDSAMYRCASSLFLAQEETQYFGPGTRLLVL.

The chain employs TRBV10-3 and TRBJ2-3; TRBD1 or TRBD2 may be the D gene (5 bases each). Germline CDR1 ENHRY, CDR2 SYGVKD. Trimming stripped 0 bases from V and 5 bases from J, with 15 bases between. This CDR3 contains 16 residues. In DNA, the CDR3 is TGTGCCATCAGTGAGTCGGGGACCCTCGAGGTAGATACGCAGTATTTT. This translates into CAISESGTLEVDTQYF.

The V gene is TRBV4-1, the J gene TRBJ1-4; 7 positions match TRBD1. The V and J ends lost 3 bases and 3 bases, in that order; junction bases with no gene match: 4. The CDR3 runs 15 residues. Germline loops: CDR1 MGHRA, CDR2 YSYEKL. The CDR3 loop reads CASSQTTGPNEKLFF. The CDR3 DNA is TGCGCCAGCAGCCAGACGACAGGGCCTAATGAAAAACTGTTTTTT.

This clonotype has more than one count but fewer than ten. The rearrangement links TRBV7-2 to TRBJ2-2; 11 bases agree with TRBD2. This CDR3 is built from 16 residues. CDR1 is SGHTA and CDR2 is FQGNSA in the germline V gene. V shed 4 bases and J 3 bases; nucleotides not matched to a gene: 4. CDR3 sequence (DNA): TGTGCCAGCAGCTCACTAGCGGGGGAATACACCGGGGAGCTGTTTTTT. Amino acid sequence: CASSSLAGEYTGELFF.

V usage is TRBV6-1 and J usage is TRBJ2-3; 10 nucleotides match TRBD2. Germline values: CDR1 MNHNS, CDR2 SASEGT. The CDR3 runs to 17 residues. Losses at the gene ends were 2 bases for V and 6 bases for J; bases not matched to a gene: 11. The CDR3 DNA is TGTGCCAGCAGTGAATATAGCGGGGGGATCAAGGCGGATACGCAGTATTTT. Translating it yields CASSEYSGGIKADTQYF.

The gene calls are TRBV6-1 and TRBJ2-7; D not resolved. The CDR3 loop spans 13 amino acids. The germline CDR1 and CDR2 sequences are MNHNS and SASEGT. V was trimmed by 6 bases and J by 7 bases, leaving 16 bases between them. The CDR3 reads CASSGRLLTEQYF. CDR3 coding DNA: TGTGCCAGCAGCGGACGCTTACTGACGGAGCAGTACTTC.

This chain links TRBV7-3 with TRBJ2-1, with 8 bases that match TRBD2. The ends lost 5 bases at V and 2 bases at J; junction bases unmatched: 8. Germline lookup yields CDR1 SGHTA and CDR2 FQGTGA. The CDR3 runs to 16 residues. Written as DNA, the CDR3 is TGTGCCAGCAGCGATCGCGGGGGGCTGGCCTACAATGAGCAGTTCTTC. This codes for CASSDRGGLAYNEQFF. The full variable domain, completed using reference TRBV7-3 and TRBJ2-1, is GAGVSQTPSNKVTEKGKYVELRCDPISGHTALYWYRQSLGQGPEFLIYFQGTGAADDSGLPNDRFFAVRPEGSVSTLKIQRTERGDSAVYLCASSDRGGLAYNEQFFGPGTRLTVL.

J is TRBJ2-5 and V is TRBV4-1, with unresolved D. Germline lookup yields CDR1 MGHRA and CDR2 YSYEKL. V shed 4 bases and J shed 5 bases, with 14 bases lying between them. This CDR3 is 14 amino acids long. The CDR3, as DNA: TGCGCCAGCAGCCCCGAGGTGGTCTGGGAGACCCAGTACTTC. Its translation: CASSPEVVWETQYF.

This clonotype has more than one count but fewer than ten. V is TRBV20-1 and J is TRBJ2-3, with 8 bases identical to TRBD2. The trim removed 6 bases at V and 2 bases at J, leaving 10 bases unmatched. CDR1 is DFQATT and CDR2 is SNEGSKA in the germline V gene (reference sequence). The CDR3 loop spans 15 amino acids. CDR3 sequence (DNA): TGCAGTGCCAGTCCGGGACTAGAACTCACAGATACGCAGTATTTT. As protein: CSASPGLELTDTQYF.

This chain uses TRBV20-1 with TRBJ2-5; D might be TRBD2 (6 bases). The CDR3 has 13 residues. Germline V gene data show CDR1 as DFQATT and CDR2 as SNEGSKA (reference sequence). V lost 6 bases, J lost 4 bases, and 15 bases lay in between. Here the CDR3 DNA reads TGCAGTGCGGACGACCTAGCGCGAGAGACCCAGTACTTC. This encodes CSADDLARETQYF.

This clonotype was picked up a small number of times. The V call is TRBV6-5, the J call TRBJ2-5; 10 bases align to TRBD1. The germline gives CDR1 MNHEY, CDR2 SVGAGI. The CDR3 loop spans 15 amino acids. Losses at the gene ends were 6 bases for V and 4 bases for J; bases not matched to a gene: 8. CDR3 in amino acids: CASRPPGQGIETQYF. CDR3 bases: TGTGCCAGCAGGCCCCCGGGACAGGGGATAGAGACCCAGTACTTC.

This clonotype was counted a few times. V gene TRBV4-2 combines with J gene TRBJ2-1; the match to TRBD1 covers 9 bases. With 1 base clipped from V and 6 bases from J, the junction kept 1 base outside the gene matches. Germline V gene data show CDR1 as LGHNA and CDR2 as YNFKEQ. The CDR3 totals 14 residues. The CDR3 nucleotides are TGTGCCAGCAGCCAAGTGGGACAGGGCAATGAGCAGTTCTTC. It specifies CASSQVGQGNEQFF.

The V call is TRBV12-3 or TRBV12-4, the J call TRBJ2-7; D not resolved. Trimming took 6 bases from V and 3 from J, leaving 9 bases between them. CDR3 size: 12 residues. The CDR3 is CASSTVLYEQYF. The CDR3 nucleotides read TGTGCCAGCAGCACTGTTCTCTACGAGCAGTACTTC.

This clonotype was seen a few times. The V call is TRBV7-2, the J call TRBJ1-3; a possible D gene is TRBD1 (6 bases). Germline loops: CDR1 SGHTA, CDR2 FQGNSA. CDR3 size: 17 residues. The ends were cut back, 2 bases at V and 4 bases at J, with 18 bases in the middle. CDR3 sequence: CASSLSSSTGTGNTIYF. CDR3 nucleotide sequence: TGTGCCAGCAGCTTATCCAGCTCAACAGGGACCGGAAACACCATATATTTT.

The chain links TRBV21-1 to TRBJ2-5; the table assigns TRBD1, which was not confirmed against the DNA. TRBV21-1 is reported as a pseudogene. The length of the CDR3 is 14 residues. For the CDR3, the DNA is TGTGCCAGCAGCAAAAAAAAGGGGCGGGAGACCCAGTACTTC. It is translated as CASSKKKGRETQYF.